One sample yielded the 3 T cell receptor beta chains listed below, sequenced in a study of shared clonotypes between healthy human individuals. The protocol was immunoSEQ multiplex PCR, while the TCRdb copy is restricted to in-frame clones and leaves out a portion. The table lists 2.5 million or so clones, around nine tenths of them singletons. The sequenced sample consisted of naive CD4+ T cells sorted from blood. Documented subset: CD45RA+ positively selected. The origin of the receptors is a man between 18 and 35 years old in good health.

This clone was picked up one time. This chain links TRBV7-9 with TRBJ2-1; D gene unclear. CDR3 length: 8 amino acids. V was clipped by 5 bases and J by 16 bases, with 6 bases between them. From germline, CDR1 is SEHNR and CDR2 FQNEAQ (reference sequence). In DNA form, the CDR3 reads TGTGCCAGCAGCCCGGATTTCTTC. Translated, it gives CASSPDFF.

The count of this clone is one. The chain joins TRBV6-5 to TRBJ1-2, with 7 bases aligning to TRBD1. With V trimmed by 6 bases and J by 5 bases, 9 bases remained unmatched. The CDR3 is made up of 14 amino acids. From germline, CDR1 is MNHEY and CDR2 SVGAGI. CDR3 DNA: TGTGCCAGCAGCCGACGACAGGGACTATATGGCTACACCTTC. This translates into CASSRRQGLYGYTF.

The V and J genes are TRBV6-5 and TRBJ2-7, with 7 bases lining up with TRBD1. The CDR3 length is 11 residues. Trimming at V came to 6 bases and at J to 8 bases, leaving 4 bases not matched to a gene. CDR1 and CDR2 from the germline V gene are MNHEY and SVGAGI. DNA of the CDR3: TGTGCCAGCAGCCGACAGGGTCAGCAGTACTTC. Translating it yields CASSRQGQQYF.